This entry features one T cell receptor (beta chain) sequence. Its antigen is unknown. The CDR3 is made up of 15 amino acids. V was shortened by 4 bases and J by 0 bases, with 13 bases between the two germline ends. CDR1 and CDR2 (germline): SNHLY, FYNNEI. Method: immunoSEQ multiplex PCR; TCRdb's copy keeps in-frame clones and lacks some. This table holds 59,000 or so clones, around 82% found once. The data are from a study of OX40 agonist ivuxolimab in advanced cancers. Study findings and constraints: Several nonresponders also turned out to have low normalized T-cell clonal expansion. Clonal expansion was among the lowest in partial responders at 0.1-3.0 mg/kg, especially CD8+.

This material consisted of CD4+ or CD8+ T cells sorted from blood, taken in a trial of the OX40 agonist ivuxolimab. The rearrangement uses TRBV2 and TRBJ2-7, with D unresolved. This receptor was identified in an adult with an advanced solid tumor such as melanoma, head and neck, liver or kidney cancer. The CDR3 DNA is TGTGCCAGCAGTGTTTCGGTCCTATCCTCCTACGAGCAGTACTTC. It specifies CASSVSVLSSYEQYF.